Below, 23 T cell receptor beta chains from the same sample are listed, as sequenced in a study of T cell responses to AZD1222 COVID-19 vaccine. Libraries were prepared by immunoSEQ multiplex PCR; TCRdb keeps only in-frame clonotypes and omits some of them. Here the sample spans about 190,000 clones, more than 75% being singletons. Specimen: peripheral blood, collected on day 0 of AZD1222 vaccination. Receptor source: an adult in good health.

The chain recombines TRBV29-1 with TRBJ1-1; the D is unclear. Germline V gene sequence: CDR1 SQVTM, CDR2 ANQGSEA. This CDR3 is built from 10 residues. Deletions cut 6 bases from V and 2 bases from J, with 4 bases between. For the CDR3, the DNA is TGCAGCGTCGGAAACACTGAAGCTTTCTTT. Its translation: CSVGNTEAFF.

This chain connects TRBV6-5 to TRBJ1-5; D is unclear. In germline, CDR1 is MNHEY, CDR2 SVGAGI. The CDR3 contains 15 residues. V was shortened by 5 bases and J by 0 bases, with 11 bases between the two germline ends. CDR3 sequence (DNA): TGTGCCAGCAGTCCCTTGGTCTATAGCAATCAGCCCCAGCATTTT. Its protein product is CASSPLVYSNQPQHF.

The genes are TRBV5-4 and TRBJ2-5; 9 bases match TRBD2. Looked up from germline, CDR1 is SGHNT and CDR2 is YYREEE (reference sequence). Germline trimming cut 3 bases from V and 1 base from J; bases unmatched to any gene: 4. This CDR3 has 15 amino acids. The CDR3 region has the DNA TGTGCCAGCAGCTCATTAGCGGGGGTCCAAGAGACCCAGTACTTC. Translating gives CASSSLAGVQETQYF.

This clone has only one observation. The V and J genes are TRBV5-6 and TRBJ2-3, with 8 bases that match TRBD2. The CDR3 sequence is 16 residues long. CDR1 SGHDT and CDR2 YYEEEE come from the germline V gene. With 3 bases clipped from V and 2 bases from J, the junction kept 8 bases outside the gene matches. CDR3 region: CASSSLAGRHTDTQYF. The CDR3 DNA is TGTGCCAGCAGCTCTCTAGCGGGCCGGCACACAGATACGCAGTATTTT.

V usage is TRBV4-3 and J usage is TRBJ1-6; D uncertain. CDR1 LGHNA and CDR2 YSLEER come from the germline V gene. The germline V and J ends were trimmed by 0 bases and 4 bases, with 10 bases remaining between them. This CDR3 contains 16 residues. As DNA, the CDR3 is TGCGCCAGCAGCCAAGATGAACAAGCTTATAATTCACCCCTCCACTTT. Its translation is CASSQDEQAYNSPLHF.

V is TRBV12-5 and J is TRBJ1-4; D call uncertain. Trimming left V 2 bases short and J 4 bases short, with 8 bases between. This CDR3 spans 14 amino acids. Germline assignment: CDR1 LGHNT and CDR2 FRNRAP. CDR3 nucleotides: TGTGCTAGTGGTTTGTCGGTGAATAATGAAAAACTGTTTTTT. Translated: CASGLSVNNEKLFF.

The chain is built from TRBV28 and TRBJ2-7; D might be TRBD2 (5 bases). V was clipped by 6 bases and J by 4 bases, with 10 bases between them. This CDR3 contains 12 residues. Germline CDR1 is MDHEN and CDR2 is SYDVKM. The CDR3 sequence is CASSPKRYEQYF. As DNA, the CDR3 is TGTGCCAGCAGCCCCAAGCGGTACGAGCAGTACTTC.

The rearrangement links TRBV14 to TRBJ1-6, with a possible D match to TRBD1 (6 bases). The length of the CDR3 is 15 residues. Germline loops: CDR1 SGHDN, CDR2 FVKESK. The V end was cut by 1 base, the J end by 7 bases, with 11 bases between. The CDR3 protein is CASSQATGNNSPLHF. CDR3 bases: TGTGCCAGCAGCCAAGCAACAGGGAACAATTCACCCCTCCACTTT.

V and J are TRBV30 and TRBJ1-2; no definite D call. In germline, CDR1 is GTSNPN, CDR2 SVGIG (reference sequence). This CDR3 comprises 14 residues. V lost 4 bases to trimming and J lost 2 bases, with 14 bases between them. The CDR3 DNA sequence: TGTGCCTGGACTCCACCCCCCCCCAACTATGGCTACACCTTC. It yields the protein CAWTPPPPNYGYTF.

The chain employs TRBV13 and TRBJ2-7; 11 bases align to TRBD2. V was pared by 4 bases and J by 4 bases, with 6 bases of the junction left unmatched. The germline gives CDR1 PRHDT, CDR2 FYEKMQ (reference sequence). The CDR3 is 15 residues long. CDR3 nucleotide sequence: TGTGCCAGCAGCTCACTAGCGGGAGCGGCTTACGAGCAGTACTTC. This encodes CASSSLAGAAYEQYF.

V and J are TRBV19 and TRBJ1-1; possible D gene TRBD1, 5 bases. Trimming took 6 bases from V and 4 from J, leaving 12 bases between them. The V gene's germline CDR1 is LNHDA and CDR2 SQIVND (reference sequence). This CDR3 comprises 13 residues. The CDR3 protein is CASRTETRTEAFF. As DNA, the CDR3 is TGTGCCAGTAGGACAGAAACACGCACTGAAGCTTTCTTT.

This chain connects TRBV9 to TRBJ2-3; possibly TRBD1 or TRBD2 for D (7 bases each). Trimming removed 6 bases at V and 2 bases at J, with 13 bases between. This CDR3 is built from 14 residues. Germline assignment: CDR1 SGDLS and CDR2 YYNGEE. The CDR3 reads CASNPGGVTDTQYF. CDR3 DNA sequence: TGTGCCAGCAACCCAGGGGGGGTCACAGATACGCAGTATTTT.

This chain connects TRBV15 to TRBJ2-1; D is uncertain. V gave up 3 bases and J gave up 4 bases, with 13 bases separating them. Germline lookup yields CDR1 LNHNV and CDR2 YYDKDF (reference sequence). CDR3 length equals 15 residues. The CDR3, as DNA: TGTGCCACCAGCAGGCCCATAGAGACATACAATGAGCAGTTCTTC. Translated: CATSRPIETYNEQFF.

The table lists this clone with a few counts. Other nucleotide sequences from this sample produce the same CDR3. The J gene is TRBJ2-7, the V gene TRBV4-2; D remains ambiguous. Germline V gene sequence: CDR1 LGHNA, CDR2 YNFKEQ. CDR3 length: 12 amino acids. With 0 bases removed from V and 4 bases from J, the gap between germline ends came to 4 bases. The CDR3 bases are TGTGCCAGCAGCCAAGATGCGTACGAGCAGTACTTC. It codes for CASSQDAYEQYF.

The count of this clone is one. J is TRBJ1-2 and V is TRBV5-4, with D perhaps matching TRBD1 (6 bases). The V end was cut by 5 bases, the J end by 8 bases, with 13 bases between. In germline, CDR1 is SGHNT, CDR2 YYREEE (reference sequence). This CDR3 has 12 residues. This CDR3 is CASSFTGSGYTF. The CDR3 region has the DNA TGTGCCAGCAGTTTTACAGGGTCGGGCTACACCTTC.

Points on this clone: Other DNA variants within this sample encode the same CDR3. This chain uses TRBV20-1 with TRBJ2-1; 9 nucleotides agree with TRBD2. The CDR3 runs 14 residues. With 3 bases clipped from V and 7 bases from J, the junction kept 7 bases outside the gene matches. CDR1 is DFQATT and CDR2 is SNEGSKA in the germline V gene (reference sequence). The CDR3 nucleotides read TGCAGTGCTAGTTCCGGGACTAGCCGAAATGAGCAGTTCTTC. Translation gives CSASSGTSRNEQFF.

The genes are TRBV14 and TRBJ1-5; 7 nucleotides line up with TRBD1. V shed 3 bases, J shed 2 bases, and the junction held 1 base outside the gene matches. CDR3 length: 14 amino acids. Per the germline V gene, CDR1 is SGHDN and CDR2 is FVKESK. CDR3: CASSHTGGNQPQHF. As DNA, the CDR3 is TGTGCCAGCAGCCATACAGGGGGCAATCAGCCCCAGCATTTT.

The chain has TRBV12-3 or TRBV12-4 and TRBJ2-1, with 7 bases that match TRBD2. V dropped 4 bases and J dropped 6; count of bases not matched to a gene: 3. The CDR3 covers 13 residues. The CDR3 region is CASSYGGGNEQFF. The DNA of the CDR3 is TGTGCCAGCAGTTACGGCGGGGGCAATGAGCAGTTCTTC.

V gene TRBV14 combines with J gene TRBJ2-5; TRBD2 matches at 8 bases. Germline CDR1 and CDR2: SGHDN and FVKESK. V trimming: 4 bases; J trimming: 0 bases; junction bases outside the gene matches: 7. The CDR3 length is 16 residues. The CDR3 bases are TGTGCCAGCAGCCCCCGGGGGGGGTTGCACCAAGAGACCCAGTACTTC. Its translation is CASSPRGGLHQETQYF.

In its sample, this clone was seen a few times. The chain links TRBV11-2 to TRBJ1-6; D uncertain. V lost 1 base and J 5 bases, leaving 12 bases between the germline ends. Germline assignment: CDR1 SGHAT and CDR2 FQNNGV. This CDR3 comprises 16 residues. CDR3 loop: CASSLVEWRDNSPLHF. CDR3 sequence (DNA): TGTGCCAGCAGCTTAGTGGAGTGGCGGGATAATTCACCCCTCCACTTT.

The rearrangement links TRBV5-6 to TRBJ2-7; the match to TRBD1 covers 10 bases. The CDR3 covers 14 residues. J lost 6 bases, V lost 4 bases, and 7 bases had no gene match. Germline V gives CDR1 SGHDT, CDR2 YYEEEE. The CDR3 nucleotides read TGTGCCAGCAGCCCGGGACAGGGGTGGCGCGAGCAGTACTTC. This encodes CASSPGQGWREQYF.

The rearrangement uses TRBV28 and TRBJ2-7, with 8 positions matching TRBD1. This CDR3 contains 14 residues. CDR1 and CDR2 (germline): MDHEN, SYDVKM. Trimming at V came to 6 bases and at J to 2 bases, leaving 6 bases not matched to a gene. The CDR3 spells CASSTTGATYEQYF. In DNA, the CDR3 is TGTGCCAGCAGCACGACAGGGGCCACCTACGAGCAGTACTTC.

V and J are TRBV6-5 and TRBJ2-7, with a weak D call TRBD1 (7 bases). Trimming pared 7 bases from V and 5 bases from J, leaving 15 bases between. Germline assignment: CDR1 MNHEY and CDR2 SVGAGI. There are 13 residues in the CDR3. The CDR3 sequence: CASKRQGGDEQYF. The CDR3 bases are TGTGCCAGCAAGCGGCAGGGGGGTGACGAGCAGTACTTC.